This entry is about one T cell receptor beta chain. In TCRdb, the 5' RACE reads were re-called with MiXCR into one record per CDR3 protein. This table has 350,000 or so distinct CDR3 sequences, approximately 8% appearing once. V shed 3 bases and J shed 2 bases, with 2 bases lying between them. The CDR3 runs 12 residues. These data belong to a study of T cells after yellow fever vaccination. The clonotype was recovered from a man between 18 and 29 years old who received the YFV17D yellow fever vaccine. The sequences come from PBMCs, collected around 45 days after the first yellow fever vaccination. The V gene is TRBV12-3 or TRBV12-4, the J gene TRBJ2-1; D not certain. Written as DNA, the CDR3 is TGTGCCAGCAGTTTCGCCTACAATGAGCAGTTCTTC. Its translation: CASSFAYNEQFF.